This T cell receptor beta chain was recorded in a study of radiation and T cells in renal cell carcinoma. Assay used: immunoSEQ multiplex PCR; TCRdb lists only in-frame clones, some missing. The sample shows fewer than 200,000 clones, around 90% of them seen only once. Turning to this clone: Its antigen is not identified.

Findings of the study overall: In blood, top tumor clones expanded by 2 weeks, shrinking by 4.

The time point is: blood 4 weeks post-SBRT, at nephrectomy. Specified treatment: 15 Gy SBRT to primary tumor, nephrectomy 4 weeks later. Nephrectomy followed 15 Gy stereotactic body radiation by 4 weeks. This specimen was blood, taken from a patient whose treatment included radiotherapy and nephrectomy. The TCR comes from a woman between 50 and 59 years old with renal cell carcinoma.

In DNA form, the CDR3 reads TGTGCCAGCAAGAGGGGTTCGGCTGAAGCTTTCTTT. It is translated as CASKRGSAEAFF. The rearrangement joins TRBV6-1 to TRBJ1-1; D possibly corresponds to TRBD1 (5 bases). CDR1 is MNHNS, CDR2 SASEGT, per germline. Trimming stripped 7 bases from V and 6 bases from J, with 12 bases between. The CDR3 runs to 12 residues.